Below, one T cell receptor (beta chain) is given with its context. The data stem from a study of cytomegalovirus exposure and HLA in healthy donors. 60 Vbeta and 13 Jbeta primers were used in PCR. The repertoire was sequenced with immunoSEQ multiplex PCR; TCRdb's copy has only in-frame clones and lacks some. The table records about 150,000 clones, around 81% of them present only once. This CDR3 is built from 13 residues. The germline V and J ends were trimmed by 4 bases and 0 bases, with 8 bases remaining between them. Germline-derived CDR1 and CDR2 are SGHNT and YYREEE (reference sequence). Input material: PBMCs. The chain recombines TRBV5-4 with TRBJ2-7, with a tentative D call TRBD2 (5 bases). The clonotype was recovered from a woman aged 40 to 49 in good health and CMV-seropositive. The DNA for the CDR3 is TGTGCCAGCAGCAGGACTGACTCCTACGAGCAGTACTTC. Amino acids: CASSRTDSYEQYF.